This entry lists 19 T cell receptor beta chains sequenced from one sample in a study of blood T cells in healthy people across ages. Sample-barcoded 5' priming and a J-beta primer mix drove a second PCR of about 6 to 11 cycles. TCRdb used MiXCR to reprocess the 5' RACE reads, holding one entry per CDR3 protein. The data show roughly 1.7 million distinct CDR3 sequences, with roughly 32% seen just once and approximately 11% held by the top ten. Sequences were obtained from blood. The receptors here all came from a woman aged 25 to 39 in good health.

This clonotype was detected a few times. The rearrangement uses TRBV12-3 or TRBV12-4 and TRBJ2-1, with D maybe TRBD2 (6 bases). Trimming took off 3 bases at V and 10 bases at J, with 13 bases between the two ends. The CDR3 covers 13 residues. CDR3 sequence reads: CASSFGAGDEQFF. The CDR3 DNA reads as TGTGCCAGCAGTTTTGGAGCGGGTGACGAGCAGTTCTTC.

This clonotype was picked up a small number of times. This chain connects TRBV20-1 to TRBJ2-5; possibly TRBD1 for D (6 bases). This CDR3 comprises 16 residues. Between the trimmed V and J ends, which lost 4 bases and 11 bases, there was a span of 29 bases. Germline assignment: CDR1 DFQATT and CDR2 SNEGSKA (reference sequence). CDR3 loop: CSATSQNRDTPEGQYF. The CDR3 nucleotides are TGCAGTGCTACATCCCAGAATCGGGACACCCCCGAGGGGCAGTACTTC.

The chain recombines TRBV6-2 or TRBV6-3 with TRBJ2-7, with 9 nucleotides matching TRBD1. V was clipped by 4 bases and J by 8 bases; unmatched bases: 9. Germline CDR1 is MNHEY and CDR2 is SVGEGT. The CDR3 runs to 14 residues. In nucleotides, the CDR3 is TGTGCCAGCAGTTCGTGGACAGGGGTCAACAAGCAGTACTTC. It yields the protein CASSSWTGVNKQYF.

J is TRBJ2-1 and V is TRBV4-1; D call uncertain. Per germline, CDR1 MGHRA and CDR2 YSYEKL. Trimming shortened V by 3 bases and J by 9 bases, and 12 bases separated the two germline ends. The CDR3 is 13 amino acids. The chain's CDR3 is CASSHLVITEQFF. CDR3 coding DNA: TGCGCCAGCAGCCATTTAGTGATTACTGAGCAGTTCTTC.

This clonotype was counted a few times. The chain joins TRBV12-3 or TRBV12-4 to TRBJ2-3; the D gene is possibly TRBD1 (5 bases). The CDR3 runs to 14 residues. V lost 5 bases and J lost 0, with 9 bases in between. The CDR3 sequence is CASSDSRSTDTQYF. The CDR3 bases are TGTGCCAGCAGTGACAGCCGTAGCACAGATACGCAGTATTTT.

This clonotype appeared many times. V usage is TRBV29-1 and J usage is TRBJ2-7; D may be TRBD1 or TRBD2 (5 bases each). V lost 2 bases to trimming and J lost 4 bases, with 15 bases between them. This CDR3 contains 14 residues. Germline values: CDR1 SQVTM, CDR2 ANQGSEA. This chain's CDR3 is CSVESPGTPYEQYF. The CDR3 DNA follows: TGCAGCGTTGAATCCCCCGGGACCCCATACGAGCAGTACTTC.

This clonotype was seen a handful of times. The chain uses TRBV7-3 and TRBJ2-3; D call uncertain. The germline V gene has CDR1 SGHTA and CDR2 FQGTGA. Trimming shortened V by 1 base and J by 0 bases, and 5 bases separated the two germline ends. This CDR3 spans 14 amino acids. CDR3: CASSLRYSTDTQYF. Written as DNA, the CDR3 is TGTGCCAGCAGCTTAAGATACAGCACAGATACGCAGTATTTT.

V is TRBV5-1 and J is TRBJ1-1; D gene unclear. Germline-derived CDR1 and CDR2 are SGHRS and YFSETQ. The CDR3 is made up of 13 amino acids. With 4 bases removed from V and 8 bases from J, the gap between germline ends came to 15 bases. CDR3 region: CASSPQPRIEAFF. The CDR3 DNA sequence: TGCGCCAGCAGCCCGCAGCCGAGGATAGAAGCTTTCTTT.

This clonotype was detected only a few times. The genes are TRBV7-9 and TRBJ2-7, with 10 bases identical to TRBD1. The junction had 8 bases not matched to a gene; V was cut back by 5 bases and J by 4 bases. Germline CDR1 and CDR2: SEHNR and FQNEAQ (reference sequence). The CDR3 runs to 15 residues. Here the CDR3 reads CASSDRDRGPYEQYF. CDR3 in DNA: TGTGCCAGCAGCGACCGGGACAGGGGCCCGTACGAGCAGTACTTC.

This clonotype occurred a few times. The CDR3 spells CASSFRDGQFF. CDR3 bases: TGTGCCAGCAGTTTTCGGGACGGGCAGTTCTTC. V gene TRBV2 combines with J gene TRBJ2-1; D tentatively fits TRBD1 or TRBD2 (5 bases each). Looked up from germline, CDR1 is SNHLY and CDR2 is FYNNEI. V was trimmed by 5 bases and J by 12 bases, leaving 11 bases between them. CDR3 length equals 11 residues.

CDR3 DNA: TGTGCCAGCAGCGTAGCTAGCGGGTTTAGCACAGATACGCAGTATTTT. Its protein product is CASSVASGFSTDTQYF. The chain combines TRBV9 with TRBJ2-3; 8 bases are shared with TRBD2. The CDR3 contains 16 residues. J gave up 0 bases and V 0 bases, and 3 bases lay outside the gene matches. CDR1 is SGDLS and CDR2 is YYNGEE in the germline V gene.

This chain uses TRBV5-1 with TRBJ2-7, with 7 positions matching TRBD2. With 1 base clipped from V and 3 bases from J, the junction kept 10 bases outside the gene matches. Looked up from germline, CDR1 is SGHRS and CDR2 is YFSETQ. This CDR3 has 16 amino acids. Written as DNA, the CDR3 is TGCGCCAGCAGCTTGCCCGCGACTAGCCTGGACTACGAGCAGTACTTC. It encodes CASSLPATSLDYEQYF.

The chain couples TRBV9 to TRBJ1-2, with no clear D. V was pared by 4 bases and J by 1 base, with 14 bases between. Per the germline V gene, CDR1 is SGDLS and CDR2 is YYNGEE. The CDR3 contains 15 residues. CDR3 DNA sequence: TGTGCCAGCAGCCCAGGCCTCGGCAGTAACTATGGCTACACCTTC. Translating gives CASSPGLGSNYGYTF.

This clonotype was recorded a few times. This chain links TRBV5-1 with TRBJ2-1, with TRBD2 identical over 8 bases. V shed 7 bases and J 2 bases; nucleotides not matched to a gene: 5. The CDR3 has 14 residues. Germline loops: CDR1 SGHRS, CDR2 YFSETQ. The CDR3 nucleotides are TGCGCCAGCCAGCGGGAGCAAACCTACAATGAGCAGTTCTTC. Translating it yields CASQREQTYNEQFF.

The chain links TRBV20-1 to TRBJ2-1; the match to TRBD2 covers 7 bases. CDR1 is DFQATT and CDR2 is SNEGSKA in the germline V gene (reference sequence). The length of the CDR3 is 17 residues. With V trimmed by 0 bases and J by 8 bases, 16 bases remained unmatched. The CDR3 region is CSARDYGAGRGKDEQFF. The CDR3 DNA follows: TGCAGTGCTAGAGATTATGGGGCGGGGCGGGGGAAAGATGAGCAGTTCTTC.

The rearrangement joins TRBV6-1 to TRBJ2-4; TRBD2 is a possible D gene (6 bases). V lost 2 bases, J lost 3 bases, and 11 bases lay in between. CDR1 MNHNS and CDR2 SASEGT come from the germline V gene. The CDR3 sequence is 15 residues long. CDR3 residues: CASSETGVVKNIQYF. As DNA, the CDR3 is TGTGCCAGCAGTGAAACGGGAGTTGTCAAAAACATTCAGTACTTC.

This chain uses TRBV10-3 with TRBJ1-2; a weak D match, TRBD1 (5 bases). The CDR3 length is 15 residues. Germline loops: CDR1 ENHRY, CDR2 SYGVKD. V lost 2 bases and J lost 6, with 16 bases in between. The CDR3 protein is CAISEHRDGVNGYTF. CDR3 DNA: TGTGCCATCAGTGAGCACCGGGACGGGGTGAATGGCTACACCTTC.

V usage is TRBV12-3 or TRBV12-4 and J usage is TRBJ2-2; 10 bases align to TRBD2. The ends lost 6 bases at V and 5 bases at J; junction bases unmatched: 12. The CDR3 has 17 residues. CDR3 amino acids: CASRDSGRPMGTGELFF. The DNA for the CDR3 is TGTGCCAGCAGGGATAGCGGGAGGCCCATGGGGACCGGGGAGCTGTTTTTT.

This clonotype was seen more than once but under ten times. Being one base from a much bigger clone, this may be a read error. The chain carries TRBV7-9 and TRBJ1-2; the match to TRBD1 covers 8 bases. The CDR3 has 14 amino acids. Germline V gene data show CDR1 as SEHNR and CDR2 as FQNEAQ (reference sequence). As DNA, the CDR3 is TGTGCCAGCAGCTTACAGGGGGCTAAATATGGCTACACCTTC. Its protein is CASSLQGAKYGYTF.